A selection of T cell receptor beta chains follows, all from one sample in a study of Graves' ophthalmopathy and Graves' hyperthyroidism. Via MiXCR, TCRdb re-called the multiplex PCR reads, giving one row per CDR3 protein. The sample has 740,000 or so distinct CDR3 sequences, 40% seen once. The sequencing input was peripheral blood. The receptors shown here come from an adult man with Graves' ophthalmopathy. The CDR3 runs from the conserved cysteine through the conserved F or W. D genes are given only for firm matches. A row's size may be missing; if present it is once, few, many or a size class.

TGTGCCAGCAGTACCTTAGGACAGGGGGTAGATGAGCAGTTCTTC CASSTLGQGVDEQFF TRBJ2-1 NA TRBD1 TRBV2
TGTGCCAGCAGCTTGATTCCTGGGGCCAACGTCCTGACTTTC CASSLIPGANVLTF TRBJ2-6 NA NA TRBV2
TGCGCCAGCAGTGAAGAGAGGACCTACGAGCAGTACTTC CASSEERTYEQYF TRBJ2-7 few NA TRBV10-2
TGCAGTGCTAGACGCCCGGGACCGGACTACGAGCAGTACTTC CSARRPGPDYEQYF TRBJ2-7 few NA TRBV20-1
TGTGCCAGCAGCCCCAACCAGAACCAAGAGACCCAGTACTTC CASSPNQNQETQYF TRBJ2-5 few NA TRBV5-4
TGTGCCACGGGGACAGGAGGGAATCGTTCACCCCTCCACTTT CATGTGGNRSPLHF TRBJ1-6 NA TRBD1 TRBV10-3
TGTGCCAGCAGGAGGGGCGCAGGCACTGAAGCTTTCTTT CASRRGAGTEAFF TRBJ1-1 once NA TRBV9
TGTGCCAGCAGTCCCCCGCCCGGGGAGAACACTGAAGCTTTCTTT CASSPPPGENTEAFF TRBJ1-1 many NA TRBV12-3/TRBV12-4
TGTGCCAGCAGACACGGGACACTCCGCTACGAGCAGTACTTC CASRHGTLRYEQYF TRBJ2-7 NA NA TRBV2
TGCAGTGCTATCCGGGACAGGGGGCCGCGCAGCAATCAGCCCCAGCATTTT CSAIRDRGPRSNQPQHF TRBJ1-5 NA TRBD1 TRBV20-1
TGTGCCAATAGTCTCGCGCAGGTGGCGATCACCGGGGAGCTGTTTTTT CANSLAQVAITGELFF TRBJ2-2 NA NA TRBV25-1
TGTGCCAGCAGCCCAGGGACAGGGGGGCCTAACAATCAGCCCCAGCATTTT CASSPGTGGPNNQPQHF TRBJ1-5 NA TRBD1 TRBV9
TGCAGCGTTGAGGCGGGGGATCAGTACTTC CSVEAGDQYF TRBJ2-7 NA TRBD2 TRBV29-1
TGTGCCAGCAGCCAAGATGGGAATGGGGGGTTCCAAGAGACCCAGTACTTC CASSQDGNGGFQETQYF TRBJ2-5 NA NA TRBV7-2
TGTGCCAGCCTCGGACAGAGCGGGGGTGGGACCCAGTACTTC CASLGQSGGGTQYF TRBJ2-5 NA TRBD2 TRBV27
TGTGCCAGCAGAGCTGAGCTAGCGGGAACGTCCTACGAGCAGTACTTC CASRAELAGTSYEQYF TRBJ2-7 many TRBD2 TRBV2
TGCAGTGCTAGTACGTGGGGGGGCAATCAGCCCCAGCATTTT CSASTWGGNQPQHF TRBJ1-5 NA NA TRBV20-1
TGTGCCAGCAGTTCCCCAGGGGAAGATCAGCCCCAGCATTTT CASSSPGEDQPQHF TRBJ1-5 NA NA TRBV24-1
TGTGCCAGCAGCTTGACGGGCGGGGCTCCAGATGGCTACACCTTC CASSLTGGAPDGYTF TRBJ1-2 few NA TRBV7-9
TGTGCCAGCAGTTTGGGGACAGGGAGTGAAGAGACCCAGTACTTC CASSLGTGSEETQYF TRBJ2-5 few TRBD1 TRBV7-6
TGTGCCAGCCGGGAAGTGACCGGGGGCTACACCTTC CASREVTGGYTF TRBJ1-2 NA NA TRBV2
TGTGCCAGCAGTGAGGTAACAGTTAACTATGGCTACACCTTC CASSEVTVNYGYTF TRBJ1-2 NA NA TRBV25-1
TGCAGTGCTAGCGACTTGAGCTCCTACGAGCAGTACTTC CSASDLSSYEQYF TRBJ2-7 NA NA TRBV20-1
TGTGCCAGCAGTTACTCCCGGGACGTAAATTCACCCCTCCACTTT CASSYSRDVNSPLHF TRBJ1-6 NA NA TRBV6-1
TGCGCCAGCAGCTTGGGGACAGGAAGGGCTAACTATGGCTACACCTTC CASSLGTGRANYGYTF TRBJ1-2 few TRBD1 TRBV5-1
TGTGCCAGCAGCTTATACAGGGAGTCCTTTGAGCAGTACTTC CASSLYRESFEQYF TRBJ2-7 NA NA TRBV7-9
TGTGCCAGCAGCAGAACGGAGGCCGGGGAGCTGTTTTTT CASSRTEAGELFF TRBJ2-2 NA NA TRBV6-5
TGTGCCAGCAGCCAAGAGGAGACTAGCGCCTACGAGCAGTACTTC CASSQEETSAYEQYF TRBJ2-7 NA TRBD2 TRBV25-1
TGTGCCAGCAGGCCCATAGGGGGGCATAGTGAAAAACTGTTTTTT CASRPIGGHSEKLFF TRBJ1-4 many NA TRBV7-8
TGCAGTGCTTGGGCCCTTACGGGGGTCGGGTTCTACGAGCAGTACTTC CSAWALTGVGFYEQYF TRBJ2-7 few NA TRBV20-1
TGTGCCTGGAGTCAGACGGCCTCCGAGCAGTACTTC CAWSQTASEQYF TRBJ2-7 NA NA TRBV30
TGTGCCATCAGCCGACATTCTCCTAGCGGGGACACCGGGGAGCTGTTTTTT CAISRHSPSGDTGELFF TRBJ2-2 NA TRBD2 TRBV10-3
TGTGCCAGCAGCCCACGGACGGGCAGCCTAGCCTACGAGCAGTACTTC CASSPRTGSLAYEQYF TRBJ2-7 NA NA TRBV5-5